A selection of T cell receptor beta chains follows, all from one sample in a study of graft-versus-host responses after intestinal transplantation. Libraries were prepared by immunoSEQ multiplex PCR; TCRdb keeps only in-frame clonotypes and omits some of them. The repertoire holds 100,000 or so clones, with about 93% as singletons. Their cognate antigens are unknown. The starting material was unstimulated CD8+ T cells sorted from spleen or lymph node cells, obtained before transplant. The origin of the receptors is a human donor who was the organ donor for an intestinal transplant. Both conserved end residues are part of each CDR3. A D gene is named only where the DNA matches it firmly. Size tells how often a clone was seen (once, few, many) or the class of an expanded clone, and some rows leave it out.

few | NA | TRBJ2-3 | TRBV4-1 | TGCGCCAGCAGCCAAGAGACGCGGCCCACAGATACGCAGTATTTT | CASSQETRPTDTQYF
NA | TRBD1 | TRBJ1-2 | TRBV27 | TGTGCCAGCCGAAGACAGGGGGGCATCTATGGCTACACCTTC | CASRRQGGIYGYTF
NA | NA | TRBJ2-1 | TRBV27 | TGTGCCAGCAGTCCGTACGAGTACAATGAGCAGTTCTTC | CASSPYEYNEQFF
NA | NA | TRBJ2-5 | TRBV10-3 | TGTGCCATCGGCGCCACGGGGCACCTCGATGGGGGCGCCCTTCAAGAGACCCAGTACTTC | CAIGATGHLDGGALQETQYF
NA | NA | TRBJ2-2 | TRBV11-1 | TGTGCCAGCAGCTTAGCGTACCTAAACACCGGGGAGCTGTTTTTT | CASSLAYLNTGELFF
NA | NA | TRBJ2-7 | TRBV2 | TGTGCCAGCAGGGGACACATAGCCAGAATCGTTACCTACGAGCAGTACTTC | CASRGHIARIVTYEQYF
NA | NA | TRBJ2-7 | TRBV4-1 | TGCGCCAGCAGCTACGAGGGTCGGGAGCAGTACTTC | CASSYEGREQYF
NA | TRBD1 | TRBJ2-1 | TRBV27 | TGTGCCAGCACCTGGAGCAGGGGGCAGGACAATGAGCAGTTCTTC | CASTWSRGQDNEQFF
NA | NA | TRBJ2-1 | TRBV4-2 | TGTGCCAGCAGCCAACTCGCGGCCCCCTACAATGAGCAGTTCTTC | CASSQLAAPYNEQFF
NA | NA | TRBJ2-7 | TRBV4-1 | TGCGCCAGCAGCCAAGCAGGCCTAAGCTCCTACGAGCAGTACTTC | CASSQAGLSSYEQYF
NA | NA | TRBJ2-1 | TRBV7-9 | TGTGCCAGCAGCGGTCCGGTAATCCATTATGGCAATGAGCAGTTCTTC | CASSGPVIHYGNEQFF
NA | NA | TRBJ2-1 | TRBV27 | TGTGCCAGCACCCCAGGGCGGTCCGGGAGAAATGAGCAGTTCTTC | CASTPGRSGRNEQFF
NA | NA | TRBJ2-6 | TRBV5-4 | TGTGCCAGCAGCTTGCCAGGGGCTGGGGCCAACGTCCTGACTTTC | CASSLPGAGANVLTF
NA | TRBD1 | TRBJ2-7 | TRBV5-1 | TGCGCCAGCAGCGTTATGGGACAGGCCTACCGGGAGCAGTACTTC | CASSVMGQAYREQYF
once | NA | TRBJ2-3 | TRBV11-3 | TGTGCCAGCAGCTTTAGCAGCGGCACAGATACGCAGTATTTT | CASSFSSGTDTQYF
NA | TRBD1 | TRBJ1-2 | TRBV7-8 | TGTGCCAGCAGCTTCAACAGGGGGAGGTATGGCTACACCTTC | CASSFNRGRYGYTF
NA | NA | TRBJ2-1 | TRBV7-7 | TGTGCTAGCAGCTTAGATCCGGGAGTGGGCAATGAGCAGTTCTTC | CASSLDPGVGNEQFF
once | TRBD1 | TRBJ2-5 | TRBV29-1 | TGCAGCGTTGAGGACAGGAAAAACCAAGAGACCCAGTACTTC | CSVEDRKNQETQYF
NA | NA | TRBJ1-5 | TRBV28 | TGTGCCAGCAGTCTGGGCCCCAATCAGCCCCAGCATTTT | CASSLGPNQPQHF
NA | TRBD2 | TRBJ2-3 | TRBV4-2 | TGTGCCAGCAGCCAAGAGGCTAGCGGGGGAAGCACAGATACGCAGTATTTT | CASSQEASGGSTDTQYF
NA | TRBD2 | TRBJ2-1 | TRBV5-1 | TGCGCCAGCAGCCATAACCAAAAAGAAACGTACGGGACTAGGAGAAACAATGAGCAGTTCTTC | CASSHNQKETYGTRRNNEQFF
NA | NA | TRBJ1-6 | TRBV4-1 | TGCGCCAGCAGCCAAGACGCAGGGCCCTATAATTCACCCCTCCACTTT | CASSQDAGPYNSPLHF
once | NA | TRBJ1-2 | TRBV29-1 | TGCAGCGTGACAGAAGGCTATGGCTACACCTTC | CSVTEGYGYTF
NA | TRBD2 | TRBJ2-2 | TRBV10-2 | TGCGCCAGCAGTGAGTCGCTAGCGGGAGGGACCTACACCGGGGAGCTGTTTTTT | CASSESLAGGTYTGELFF
NA | TRBD2 | TRBJ2-3 | TRBV28 | TGTGCCTGGGGGGACTACCTCGGGACAGATACGCAGTATTTT | CAWGDYLGTDTQYF
NA | NA | TRBJ2-3 | TRBV9 | TGTGCCAGCAGCGTAGGTGGGGGGACTAGCACAGATACGCAGTATTTT | CASSVGGGTSTDTQYF
NA | TRBD1 | TRBJ2-2 | TRBV5-8 | TGTGCCAGCCGGACAGGGATTACAAACACCGGGGAGCTGTTTTTT | CASRTGITNTGELFF
NA | NA | TRBJ2-7 | TRBV27 | TGTGCCAGCACCATCGTCGGATATCAGGTACGCTACGAGCAGTACTTC | CASTIVGYQVRYEQYF
NA | TRBD2 | TRBJ2-1 | TRBV2 | TGTGCCAGCAGGCAACTAGCGTACGAGCAGTTCTTC | CASRQLAYEQFF
NA | NA | TRBJ2-7 | TRBV27 | TGTGCCAGCAGTTTAACCCGGGTTAGACCCTACGAGCAGTACTTC | CASSLTRVRPYEQYF
once | NA | TRBJ2-7 | TRBV4-1 | TGCGCCAGCAGCCCCGGGGTGGGTTTCTACGAGCAGTACTTC | CASSPGVGFYEQYF
NA | TRBD2 | TRBJ2-7 | TRBV29-1 | TGCAGCGTCCCTAGCGGGCCCTACGAGCAGTACTTC | CSVPSGPYEQYF
NA | NA | TRBJ2-7 | TRBV30 | TGTGCCTGGAGTAGAGAGACAGACGAGCAGTACTTC | CAWSRETDEQYF
NA | TRBD1 | TRBJ1-2 | TRBV18 | TGTGCCAGCTCACCACTAAAACAGGGGGCCTGGGGCTACACCTTC | CASSPLKQGAWGYTF
NA | NA | TRBJ2-7 | TRBV28 | TGTGCCAGCACCATTGGCGGCTACGAGCAGTACTTC | CASTIGGYEQYF
once | NA | TRBJ2-1 | TRBV12-5 | TGTGCTAGTGGTATACAGGGAGAGCAGTTCTTC | CASGIQGEQFF
NA | TRBD1 | TRBJ2-7 | TRBV19 | TGTGCCAGTAGTATTGGGCAGGGGGTCCTCCACGAGCAGTACTTC | CASSIGQGVLHEQYF
NA | NA | TRBJ2-1 | TRBV7-9 | TGTGCCAGCAGCTTAGCCGTAGCGCGGCCCTCCTACAATGAGCAGTTCTTC | CASSLAVARPSYNEQFF
NA | NA | TRBJ2-7 | TRBV5-6 | TGTGCCAGCAGCTTGTCTGGAGGGGACCGCCACGAGCAGTACTTC | CASSLSGGDRHEQYF
NA | TRBD1 | TRBJ1-1 | TRBV2 | TGTGCCAGCAGCGGGACAGGGGGAAGTAACACTGAAGCTTTCTTT | CASSGTGGSNTEAFF
once | TRBD2 | TRBJ2-5 | TRBV7-9 | TGTGCCAGCAGCTTAGTGGCGGGGGTCCTCCAAGAGACCCAGTACTTC | CASSLVAGVLQETQYF
NA | NA | TRBJ1-2 | TRBV15 | TGTGCCACCAGCGCCCTGGGAGGGGCTATCAACCGGGGCTACACCTTC | CATSALGGAINRGYTF